This T cell receptor (beta chain) was identified in a study of T cells in Graves' hyperthyroidism and ophthalmopathy. Newly diagnosed hyperthyroidism, duration under 2 months, in patients aged 18 to 65. The blood sample predates any ophthalmopathy symptoms, coming from first hyperthyroidism diagnosis. TCR beta CDR3 regions were amplified from RNA transcripts. The TCR CDR3 was amplified in a first-round RT-PCR using the HTBI primer set. Each CDR3 protein is one row after TCRdb ran MiXCR on the multiplex PCR reads. The table includes around 300,000 distinct CDR3 sequences, about an eighth detected once. Ten or more counts support this clonotype. The specimen was blood. The receptor comes from a woman under 40 with Graves' hyperthyroidism that later progressed to Graves' ophthalmopathy.

This chain's CDR3 is CASSLAGARGGELFF. In DNA, the CDR3 is TGTGCCAGCAGCTTAGCGGGGGCCAGAGGCGGGGAGCTGTTTTTT. The chain combines TRBV7-8 with TRBJ2-2; weak D call: TRBD1 (6 bases). The germline V gene encodes CDR1 SGHVS and CDR2 FQNEAQ. This CDR3 contains 15 residues. V lost 0 bases, J lost 7 bases, and 12 bases lay in between.